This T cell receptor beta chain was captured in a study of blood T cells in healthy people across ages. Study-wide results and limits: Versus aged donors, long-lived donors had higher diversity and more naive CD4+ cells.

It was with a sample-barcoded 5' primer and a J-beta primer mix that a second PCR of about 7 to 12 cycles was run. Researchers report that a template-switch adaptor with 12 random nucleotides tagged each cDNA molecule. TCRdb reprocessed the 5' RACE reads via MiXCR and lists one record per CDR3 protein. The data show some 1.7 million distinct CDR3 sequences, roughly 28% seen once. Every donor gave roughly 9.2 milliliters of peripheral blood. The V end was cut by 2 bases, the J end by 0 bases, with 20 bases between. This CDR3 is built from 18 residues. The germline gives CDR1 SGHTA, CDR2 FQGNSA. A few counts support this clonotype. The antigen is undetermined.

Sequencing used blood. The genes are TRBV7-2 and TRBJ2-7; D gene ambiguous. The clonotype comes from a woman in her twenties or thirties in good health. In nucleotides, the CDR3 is TGTGCCAGCAGCTTACATCCATCATACTACCGGAGCTCCTACGAGCAGTACTTC. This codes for CASSLHPSYYRSSYEQYF.